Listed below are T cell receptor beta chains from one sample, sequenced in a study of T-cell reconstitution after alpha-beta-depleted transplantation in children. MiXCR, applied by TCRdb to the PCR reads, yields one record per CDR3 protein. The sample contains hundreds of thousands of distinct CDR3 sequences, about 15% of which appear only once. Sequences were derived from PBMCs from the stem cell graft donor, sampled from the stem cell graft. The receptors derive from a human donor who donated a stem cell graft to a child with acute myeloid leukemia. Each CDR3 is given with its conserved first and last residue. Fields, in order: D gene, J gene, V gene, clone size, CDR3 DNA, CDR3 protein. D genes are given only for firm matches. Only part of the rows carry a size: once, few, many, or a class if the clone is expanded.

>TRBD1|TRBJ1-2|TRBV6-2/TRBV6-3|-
TGTGCCAGCAGTCGAAGGGGGCAGTTGGATGGCTACACCTTC
CASSRRGQLDGYTF
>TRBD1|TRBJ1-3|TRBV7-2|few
TGTGCCAGCAGAGTACGGACAGGAAGGAATGGTGGAAACACCATATATTTT
CASRVRTGRNGGNTIYF
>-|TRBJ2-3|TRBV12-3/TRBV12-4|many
TGTGCCAGCAGTTTTGGCGGGGTATACCCAGATACGCAGTATTTT
CASSFGGVYPDTQYF
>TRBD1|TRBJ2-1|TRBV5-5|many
TGTGCCAGCAGATATGGGACAGGGACATACAATGAGCAGTTCTTC
CASRYGTGTYNEQFF
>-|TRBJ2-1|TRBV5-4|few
TGTGCCAGCAGCTGGGGGGAGGAGATTGAGCAGTTCTTC
CASSWGEEIEQFF
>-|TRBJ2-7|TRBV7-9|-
TGTGCCAGCAGTTACAGGGATGGCGGCGAGCAGTACTTC
CASSYRDGGEQYF
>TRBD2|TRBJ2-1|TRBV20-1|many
TGCAGTGTTCAGGTCTCCGGGGGGACCTACAATGAGCAGTTCTTC
CSVQVSGGTYNEQFF
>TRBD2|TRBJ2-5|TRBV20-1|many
TGCAGTGCTAGAATCCCAGCGGGGGTCCGGGGGACCCAGTACTTC
CSARIPAGVRGTQYF
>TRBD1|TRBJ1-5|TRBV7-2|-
TGTGCCAGCAGCTTTCACAGGGGTTCGTCAAATCAGCCCCAGCATTTT
CASSFHRGSSNQPQHF
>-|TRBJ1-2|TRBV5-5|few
TGTGCCAGCAGCTTGGCCTTTGGGGAAGGCTACACCTTC
CASSLAFGEGYTF
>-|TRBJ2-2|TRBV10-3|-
TGTGCCATCAGTGAGTCGAGGGGTCCCAGCACCGGGGAGCTGTTTTTT
CAISESRGPSTGELFF
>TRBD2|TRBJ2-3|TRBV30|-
TGTGCCTGGAGTAGCGGGGGAGGCGCAGATACGCAGTATTTT
CAWSSGGGADTQYF
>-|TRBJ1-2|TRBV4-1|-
TGCGCCAGCAGCCAAGGTCAATTGACTAACTATGGCTACACCTTC
CASSQGQLTNYGYTF
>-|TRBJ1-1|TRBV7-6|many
TGTGCCAGCAGCTTAGGTACAGGCTCTGAAGCTTTCTTT
CASSLGTGSEAFF
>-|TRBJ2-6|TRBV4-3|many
TGCGCCAGCAGCCTTTTTTCTGGGGCCAACGTCCTGACTTTC
CASSLFSGANVLTF
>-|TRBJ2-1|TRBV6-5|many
TGTGCCAGCAGTTACTCCCCGGGGAACAATGAGCAGTTCTTC
CASSYSPGNNEQFF
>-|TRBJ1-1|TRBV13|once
TGTGCCAGCAGCCCAGGGGAGGGTTGGACTGAAGCTTTCTTT
CASSPGEGWTEAFF
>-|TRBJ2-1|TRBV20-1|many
TGCAGTGCCCCCAGGGGAACCCTCTCCTACAATGAGCAGTTCTTC
CSAPRGTLSYNEQFF
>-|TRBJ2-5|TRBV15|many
TGTGCCACCAGCAGAGGTGGCGTAACGGAGACCCAGTACTTC
CATSRGGVTETQYF
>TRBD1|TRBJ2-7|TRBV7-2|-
TGTGCCAGCAGTTCTCCGCGGGACAGGGTAACCTACGAGCAGTACTTC
CASSSPRDRVTYEQYF
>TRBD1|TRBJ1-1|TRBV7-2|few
TGTGCCAGCAGCTTAGATACAGGGGTGAGAGCTTTCTTT
CASSLDTGVRAFF
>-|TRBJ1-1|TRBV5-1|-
TGCGCCAGCACCTTTGACGGAAACACTGAAGCTTTCTTT
CASTFDGNTEAFF
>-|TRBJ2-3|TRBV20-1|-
TGCAGTGCTAGCAAGGAACCGGGACTCAGCACAGATACGCAGTATTTT
CSASKEPGLSTDTQYF
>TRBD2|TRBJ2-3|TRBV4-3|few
TGCGCCAGCAGCCCCCGCCTAGCGGGGGAGGCAGATACGCAGTATTTT
CASSPRLAGEADTQYF
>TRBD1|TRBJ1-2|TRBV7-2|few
TGTGCCAGCAGCGAGGGAGGGGGCCTCCAGTACTATGGCTACACCTTC
CASSEGGGLQYYGYTF
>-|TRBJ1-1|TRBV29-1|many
TGCAGCGTTGCCGTTGGGGGCAGGACTGAAGCTTTCTTT
CSVAVGGRTEAFF
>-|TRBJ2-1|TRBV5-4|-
TGTGCCAGCAGCCCTGGCGTGTGGTACAATGAGCAGTTCTTC
CASSPGVWYNEQFF
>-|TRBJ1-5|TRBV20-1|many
TGCAGTGCTAGACCCTTTCGGGACACCAAGTATAGCAATCAGCCCCAGCATTTT
CSARPFRDTKYSNQPQHF
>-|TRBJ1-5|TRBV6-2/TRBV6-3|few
TGTGCCAGCAGCAACGGACTCAATCAGCCCCAGCATTTT
CASSNGLNQPQHF
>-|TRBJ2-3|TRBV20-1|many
TGCAGTGCTAGGAAGGACGTGTCGGGGCCAGATACGCAGTATTTT
CSARKDVSGPDTQYF
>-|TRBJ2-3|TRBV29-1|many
TGCAGCGTTGTCCGGGACCGAGGCACAGATACGCAGTATTTT
CSVVRDRGTDTQYF
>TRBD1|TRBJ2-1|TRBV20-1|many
TGCAGTGTTCAGGAAGACAGGGGGAGGAAGAACAATGAGCAGTTCTTC
CSVQEDRGRKNNEQFF
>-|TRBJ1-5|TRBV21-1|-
TGTGCCAGCAGCAAAAGGGACAGGGTAAAGGATCAGCCCCAGCATTTT
CASSKRDRVKDQPQHF
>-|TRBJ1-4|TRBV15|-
TGTGCCACCAGCAGAGCCCCCCCGGACAGCCTAAGGGGTGAAAAACTGTTTTTT
CATSRAPPDSLRGEKLFF
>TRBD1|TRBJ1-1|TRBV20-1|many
TGCAGTGCTAGGGCACAGGGGCTCACTGAAGCTTTCTTT
CSARAQGLTEAFF
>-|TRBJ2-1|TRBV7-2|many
TGTGCCAGCAGCTTCGTGGGGCCATATGAGCAGTTCTTC
CASSFVGPYEQFF
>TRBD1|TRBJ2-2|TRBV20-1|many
TGCAGTGCTAACACAGGGGGCACGAACACCGGGGAGCTGTTTTTT
CSANTGGTNTGELFF
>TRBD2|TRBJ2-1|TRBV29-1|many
TGCAGCGTTGATCCGACTAGCGGGGGGGACAATGAGCAGTTCTTC
CSVDPTSGGDNEQFF
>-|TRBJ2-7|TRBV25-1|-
TGTGCCAGCAGTGAAGGAAGGAGACCCCCTTACGGGGAGCAGTACTTC
CASSEGRRPPYGEQYF
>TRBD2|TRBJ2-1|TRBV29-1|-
TGCAGCGTTGATCGGCTAGCGGGGGCCTACAATGAGCAGTTCTTC
CSVDRLAGAYNEQFF
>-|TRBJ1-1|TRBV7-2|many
TGTGCCAGCAGCTTAGAAAGCAGACGCAACACTGAAGCTTTCTTT
CASSLESRRNTEAFF
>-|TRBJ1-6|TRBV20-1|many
TGCAGTGCTAGACCCGCGGGTATTAATTCACCCCTCCACTTT
CSARPAGINSPLHF
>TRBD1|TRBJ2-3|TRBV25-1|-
TGTGCCAGCAGTGACCCGGATTCTACAGGGGCGATACCAGATACGCAGTATTTT
CASSDPDSTGAIPDTQYF
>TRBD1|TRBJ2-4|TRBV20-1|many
TGCAGTGCTAACAATAAGACAGGGGTGCTAAACATTCAGTACTTC
CSANNKTGVLNIQYF
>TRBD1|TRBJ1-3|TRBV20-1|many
TGCAGTGCTAGTCCCACGACAGGGATTGGAAACACCATATATTTT
CSASPTTGIGNTIYF
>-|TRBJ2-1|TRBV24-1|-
TGTGCCACCAGTGATTTGGGCAGGGGTAGCTCCTACAATGAGCAGTTCTTC
CATSDLGRGSSYNEQFF
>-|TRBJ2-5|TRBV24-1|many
TGTGCCACCAGTGATCCTACGGGCCGGGAGGAGACCCAGTACTTC
CATSDPTGREETQYF
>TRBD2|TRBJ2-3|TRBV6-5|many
TGTGCCAGCAGTTGGGGACTAGCGGCTAGCACAGATACGCAGTATTTT
CASSWGLAASTDTQYF
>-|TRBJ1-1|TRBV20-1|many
TGCAGTGCTAGAGGGCCCATCTCCGCTGAAGCTTTCTTT
CSARGPISAEAFF
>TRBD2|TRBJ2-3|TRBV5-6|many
TGTGCCAGCAGCGGGGAGGGAGATACGCAGTATTTT
CASSGEGDTQYF
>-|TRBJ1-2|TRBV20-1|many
TGCAGTGCTAGAGATCGAACGAAAGCCCTACATGGCTACACCTTC
CSARDRTKALHGYTF
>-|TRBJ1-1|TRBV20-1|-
TGCAGTGCTAGAGATAGACAATTGAACACTGAAGCTTTCTTT
CSARDRQLNTEAFF
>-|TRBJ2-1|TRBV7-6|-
TGTGCCAGCAGCTTATACGGACAGAACTCCTACAATGAGCAGTTCTTC
CASSLYGQNSYNEQFF
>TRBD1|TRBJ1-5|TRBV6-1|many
TGTGCCAGCAGTGATTACGACAGGGCAGGGCAGCCCCAGCATTTT
CASSDYDRAGQPQHF
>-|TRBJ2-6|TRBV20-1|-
TGCAGTGCTAGAGATCGCGGGGGCTTGATCTCTGGGGCCAACGTCCTGACTTTC
CSARDRGGLISGANVLTF
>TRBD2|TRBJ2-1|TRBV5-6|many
TGTGCCAGCAGCTTGGGACTAGCCCTCAATGAGCAGTTCTTC
CASSLGLALNEQFF
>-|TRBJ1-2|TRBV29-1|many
TGCAGCGTTCAAACAGGGACCGCCTATGGCTACACCTTC
CSVQTGTAYGYTF